One and the same sample provided the 32 T cell receptor beta chains below, sequenced in a study of blood T cell repertoires in COVID-19 (dated by TCRdb to about 2020). Preparation of the library involved the immunoSEQ multiplex PCR assay. Here the immuneACCESS table is served through TCRdb, limited to in-frame sequences with V and J called. Missing clones are a known gap in these copies; in checked studies unresolved V genes cover under half, and the rest lacks a known reason. The sample table contains approximately 220,000 clones; only one count was recorded for approximately 83% of them. Of the sample, around 4.6% is held by the ten largest clones. Sequencing was performed on PBMCs or T cells enriched from blood (not recorded which). These receptors were obtained from a woman aged 45-59 years who had been exposed to COVID-19.

The chain links TRBV19 to TRBJ1-1; 9 bases agree with TRBD1. Germline assignment: CDR1 LNHDA and CDR2 SQIVND (reference sequence). V gave up 10 bases and J gave up 0 bases; unmatched junction bases: 6. The CDR3 is 14 residues long. CDR3 protein: CATRDRDLNTEAFF. In DNA form, the CDR3 reads TGTGCCACCCGGGACAGGGACTTGAACACTGAAGCTTTCTTT.

The chain is built from TRBV12-3 or TRBV12-4 and TRBJ1-2; possibly TRBD1 for D (6 bases). The length of the CDR3 is 12 residues. The V end was cut by 7 bases, the J end by 8 bases, with 14 bases between. The CDR3 is CASTRGAKGYTF. Written as DNA, the CDR3 is TGTGCCAGCACCCGGGGGGCGAAAGGCTACACCTTC.

The chain employs TRBV7-9 and TRBJ1-2; TRBD1 matches at 9 bases. CDR1 and CDR2 from the germline V gene are SEHNR and FQNEAQ (reference sequence). The ends lost 5 bases at V and 8 bases at J; junction bases unmatched: 9. The CDR3 is 14 amino acids. The CDR3 DNA is TGTGCCAGCAGCCCGGACTTCGGGACAGGGGGCTACACCTTC. It is translated as CASSPDFGTGGYTF.

This clone came up a few times. This chain joins TRBV5-1 and TRBJ1-1; 9 bases match TRBD1. The CDR3 contains 16 residues. After removal of 0 bases from V and 5 bases from J, the junction contained 8 bases not matched to a gene. The germline CDR1 and CDR2 sequences are SGHRS and YFSETQ. The CDR3: CASSLVRTGVRTEAFF. The CDR3, as DNA: TGCGCCAGCAGCTTGGTCCGGACAGGGGTGAGGACTGAAGCTTTCTTT.

The chain combines TRBV7-8 with TRBJ2-7; the match to TRBD1 covers 7 bases. The junction had 5 bases not matched to a gene; V was cut back by 1 base and J by 2 bases. The CDR3 covers 15 residues. Germline assignment: CDR1 SGHVS and CDR2 FQNEAQ. The DNA of the CDR3 is TGTGCCAGCAGCTTAGGAGGGACAGCAACCTACGAGCAGTACTTC. It translates to CASSLGGTATYEQYF.

The chain uses TRBV4-1 and TRBJ2-1; 15 nucleotides line up with TRBD2. The CDR3 contains 18 residues. The V and J ends lost 4 bases and 8 bases, in that order; junction bases with no gene match: 12. The germline gives CDR1 MGHRA, CDR2 YSYEKL. Here the CDR3 reads CASSRTSGGESVWHEQFF. CDR3 nucleotide sequence: TGCGCCAGCAGCCGGACTAGCGGGGGGGAAAGCGTTTGGCATGAGCAGTTCTTC.

The chain combines TRBV10-3 with TRBJ2-5; 9 nucleotides match TRBD1. Germline V lookup: CDR1 ENHRY, CDR2 SYGVKD. CDR3 length equals 14 residues. The trim removed 6 bases at V and 8 bases at J, leaving 10 bases unmatched. The CDR3 nucleotides read TGTGCCATCAGGGAAACAGGGGGCGCAGGAACCCAGTACTTC. Translated: CAIRETGGAGTQYF.

This clone was picked up one time. The CDR3 bases are TGTGCCAGCAGCATACAGGGGGGGAACACTGAAGCTTTCTTT. Protein: CASSIQGGNTEAFF. The J gene is TRBJ1-1, the V gene TRBV9, with 8 bases matching TRBD1. CDR1 and CDR2 (germline): SGDLS, YYNGEE. J lost 1 base, V lost 4 bases, and 3 bases had no gene match. The CDR3 length is 14 residues.

Remarks on this clone: The same CDR3 also results from other DNA sequences found in this sample. This chain links TRBV12-3 or TRBV12-4 with TRBJ2-2; no clear D gene. This CDR3 is built from 11 residues. V shed 3 bases and J shed 7 bases, with 3 bases lying between them. The CDR3 DNA follows: TGTGCCAGCAGTTTGAGCGGGGAGCTGTTTTTT. Its translation is CASSLSGELFF.

The gene calls are TRBV27 and TRBJ1-1; TRBD1 matches at 11 bases. The ends lost 5 bases at V and 1 base at J; junction bases unmatched: 3. This CDR3 has 15 residues. The germline V gene has CDR1 MNHEY and CDR2 SMNVEV (reference sequence). As DNA, the CDR3 is TGTGCCAGCAGTCCCGGGACAGGGGGGAACACTGAAGCTTTCTTT. Translation gives CASSPGTGGNTEAFF.

This clone was counted only a few times. The chain couples TRBV7-7 to TRBJ1-6; maybe TRBD1 (5 bases). The CDR3 has 15 residues. The ends were cut back, 5 bases at V and 10 bases at J, with 18 bases in the middle. Per the germline V gene, CDR1 is SSHAT and CDR2 is FNYEAQ (reference sequence). The CDR3 DNA reads TGTGCCAGCAGCCCGAGCCCCGGGCAGGGCTCACCCCTCCACTTT. It is translated as CASSPSPGQGSPLHF.

J is TRBJ1-2 and V is TRBV5-6; 7 nucleotides align to TRBD1. The CDR3 length is 13 residues. CDR1 and CDR2 from the germline V gene are SGHDT and YYEEEE. Germline trimming cut 4 bases from V and 8 bases from J; bases unmatched to any gene: 8. The CDR3 DNA follows: TGTGCCAGCAGCCGAAAACAGGGGAGAGGCTACACCTTC. Its translation is CASSRKQGRGYTF.

The chain is built from TRBV7-8 and TRBJ1-5; perhaps TRBD1 as D (5 bases). Trimming removed 1 base from V and 3 bases from J, with 13 bases in between. CDR1 and CDR2 (germline): SGHVS, FQNEAQ. This CDR3 spans 16 amino acids. The CDR3 region has the DNA TGTGCCAGCAGCTTAGGACAGTTTAATTTCAATCAGCCCCAGCATTTT. Its translation: CASSLGQFNFNQPQHF.

J is TRBJ1-2 and V is TRBV20-1; D gene uncertain. With 2 bases removed from V and 9 bases from J, the gap between germline ends came to 10 bases. CDR1 is DFQATT and CDR2 is SNEGSKA in the germline V gene (reference sequence). The CDR3 covers 11 residues. The CDR3 here is CSARQDMSYTF. DNA for the CDR3: TGCAGTGCTAGACAGGATATGAGCTACACCTTC.

The chain combines TRBV2 with TRBJ1-6, with TRBD1 matching over 7 bases. This CDR3 contains 15 residues. CDR1 SNHLY and CDR2 FYNNEI come from the germline V gene. V trimming: 6 bases; J trimming: 0 bases; junction bases outside the gene matches: 2. The CDR3 bases are TGTGCCAGCAGGGGACAGAGCTCCTATAATTCACCCCTCCACTTT. Protein sequence: CASRGQSSYNSPLHF.

This clone appeared once. The rearrangement uses TRBV10-3 and TRBJ1-1, with unresolved D. Trimming took 10 bases from V and 4 from J, leaving 7 bases between them. Germline V gene data show CDR1 as ENHRY and CDR2 as SYGVKD. The CDR3 spans 10 residues. The CDR3 loop is CATYSTEAFF. As DNA, the CDR3 is TGTGCCACCTACAGCACTGAAGCTTTCTTT.

This clone was counted only a few times. The chain recombines TRBV29-1 with TRBJ2-7; 11 bases align to TRBD1. Trimming at V came to 6 bases and at J to 6 bases, leaving 7 bases not matched to a gene. Germline values: CDR1 SQVTM, CDR2 ANQGSEA. The CDR3 has 13 residues. CDR3 sequence reads: CSVRDRGDSEQYF. In DNA form, the CDR3 reads TGCAGCGTAAGGGACAGGGGGGATTCCGAGCAGTACTTC.

The chain has TRBV5-1 and TRBJ2-7; 8 bases align to TRBD1. The length of the CDR3 is 12 residues. From germline, CDR1 is SGHRS and CDR2 YFSETQ. V was clipped by 3 bases and J by 5 bases; unmatched bases: 1. CDR3 bases: TGCGCCAGCAGCTGGACAGGGAACGAGCAGTACTTC. It yields the protein CASSWTGNEQYF. The entire variable domain, with the rest obtained from reference TRBV5-1 and TRBJ2-7, is as follows: KAGVTQTPRYLIKTRGQQVTLSCSPISGHRSVSWYQQTPGQGLQFLFEYFSETQRNKGNFPGRFSGRQFSNSRSEMNVSTLELGDSALYLCASSWTGNEQYFGPGTRLTVT.

The chain carries TRBV11-2 and TRBJ2-3, with D maybe TRBD1 (6 bases). The V gene lost 0 bases and the J gene lost 6 bases, with 13 bases spanning the gap. Germline V CDR1 and CDR2: SGHAT, FQNNGV. There are 15 residues in the CDR3. CDR3 protein: CASSLDRGFGDTQYF. DNA of the CDR3: TGTGCCAGCAGCTTAGACAGGGGATTTGGGGATACGCAGTATTTT.

The rearrangement uses TRBV14 and TRBJ2-2, with D perhaps matching TRBD2 (6 bases). CDR1 and CDR2 (germline): SGHDN, FVKESK. The CDR3 covers 17 residues. V lost 0 bases and J lost 4, with 15 bases in between. The chain's CDR3 is CASSQDFAGSVTGELFF. CDR3 bases: TGTGCCAGCAGCCAAGATTTCGCGGGGTCGGTCACCGGGGAGCTGTTTTTT.

A few counts support this clone. The chain recombines TRBV7-2 with TRBJ1-5, with D unresolved. Trimming stripped 5 bases from V and 7 bases from J, with 15 bases between. The germline V gene encodes CDR1 SGHTA and CDR2 FQGNSA. This CDR3 is built from 14 residues. The CDR3, as DNA: TGTGCCAGCAGCCCCGACAACGGCCCCCAGCCCCAGCATTTT. Translated: CASSPDNGPQPQHF.

This chain links TRBV6-5 with TRBJ1-2, with D hard to call. V lost 7 bases to trimming and J lost 2 bases, with 11 bases between them. Per germline, CDR1 MNHEY and CDR2 SVGAGI. The CDR3 length is 13 residues. Written as DNA, the CDR3 is TGTGCCAGCACCAAAGAGACAAACTATGGCTACACCTTC. Translated, it gives CASTKETNYGYTF.

The chain is built from TRBV10-3 and TRBJ1-3; D ambiguous. This CDR3 is built from 15 residues. Germline V gene lookup returns CDR1 ENHRY and CDR2 SYGVKD. The ends were cut back, 3 bases at V and 2 bases at J, with 11 bases in the middle. The CDR3 sequence is CAISDQARAGNTIYF. For the CDR3, the DNA is TGTGCCATCAGTGACCAGGCGAGGGCTGGAAACACCATATATTTT.

This CDR3 is CAIKVSRGANTEAFF. CDR3 DNA: TGTGCCATCAAGGTTAGCAGGGGAGCGAACACTGAAGCTTTCTTT. The V and J genes are TRBV10-3 and TRBJ1-1; D possibly corresponds to TRBD1 (6 bases). This CDR3 region has 15 residues. V was trimmed by 7 bases and J by 1 base, leaving 16 bases between them. CDR1 ENHRY and CDR2 SYGVKD come from the germline V gene.

The V call is TRBV24-1, the J call TRBJ1-1; D not resolved. Germline V gene data show CDR1 as KGHDR and CDR2 as SFDVKD. V lost 1 base and J lost 7, with 6 bases in between. This CDR3 is built from 12 residues. The CDR3, as DNA: TGTGCCACCAGTGATTTCGGAGGTGAAGCTTTCTTT. The encoded protein is CATSDFGGEAFF.

Turning to this clone: Other DNA sequences in the same sample also yield this CDR3. The chain employs TRBV5-1 and TRBJ2-3, with 10 bases aligning to TRBD2. Per germline, CDR1 SGHRS and CDR2 YFSETQ. V was clipped by 5 bases and J by 3 bases; unmatched bases: 0. The CDR3 sequence is 13 residues long. The CDR3 sequence is CASRTSGTDTQYF. CDR3 coding DNA: TGCGCCAGCAGGACTAGCGGGACAGATACGCAGTATTTT.

This chain uses TRBV5-5 with TRBJ2-3; the D is unclear. Germline V lookup: CDR1 SGHKS, CDR2 YYEKEE (reference sequence). V lost 4 bases to trimming and J lost 0 bases, with 6 bases between them. This CDR3 has 13 residues. The CDR3 spells CASSTGSTDTQYF. In DNA, the CDR3 is TGTGCCAGCAGCACCGGGAGCACAGATACGCAGTATTTT.

The chain employs TRBV29-1 and TRBJ1-1, with 8 bases identical to TRBD1. The CDR3 is made up of 12 amino acids. Germline V gives CDR1 SQVTM, CDR2 ANQGSEA. V lost 3 bases, J lost 11 bases, and 8 bases stayed unmatched. In DNA form, the CDR3 reads TGCAGCGTTGAGAGCCAGGGGGCGAGGGCTTTCTTT. It translates to CSVESQGARAFF.

The chain joins TRBV12-5 to TRBJ2-2; 10 positions agree with TRBD1. This CDR3 spans 17 amino acids. The V gene end was trimmed by 2 bases and the J gene end by 6 bases; junction bases not matched to a gene: 9. CDR1 is LGHNT, CDR2 FRNRAP, per germline. CDR3 residues: CASGLLSGTGAAGELFF. In DNA form, the CDR3 reads TGTGCTAGTGGTTTGTTATCCGGGACAGGGGCGGCCGGGGAGCTGTTTTTT.

J is TRBJ1-1 and V is TRBV13; D is possibly TRBD1 (5 bases). V was trimmed by 4 bases and J by 0 bases, leaving 12 bases between them. Germline CDR1 PRHDT, CDR2 FYEKMQ (reference sequence). The CDR3 runs 15 residues. The CDR3 sequence is CASSSRGGLNTEAFF. In DNA, the CDR3 is TGTGCCAGCAGCTCTCGGGGGGGATTGAACACTGAAGCTTTCTTT.

The V gene is TRBV12-3 or TRBV12-4, the J gene TRBJ1-3, with TRBD1 as a possible D gene (6 bases). CDR3 size: 13 residues. Trimming cost V 7 bases and J 7 bases, with 14 bases left between them. The CDR3 spells CASKLTGANTIYF. CDR3 bases: TGTGCCAGCAAACTGACAGGAGCGAACACCATATATTTT.

The chain uses TRBV2 and TRBJ1-2; D call uncertain. Deletions cut 4 bases from V and 4 bases from J, with 10 bases between. Germline assignment: CDR1 SNHLY and CDR2 FYNNEI. The CDR3 is made up of 13 amino acids. CDR3: CASSAGELYGYTF. CDR3 nucleotide sequence: TGTGCCAGCAGTGCTGGTGAACTCTATGGCTACACCTTC.